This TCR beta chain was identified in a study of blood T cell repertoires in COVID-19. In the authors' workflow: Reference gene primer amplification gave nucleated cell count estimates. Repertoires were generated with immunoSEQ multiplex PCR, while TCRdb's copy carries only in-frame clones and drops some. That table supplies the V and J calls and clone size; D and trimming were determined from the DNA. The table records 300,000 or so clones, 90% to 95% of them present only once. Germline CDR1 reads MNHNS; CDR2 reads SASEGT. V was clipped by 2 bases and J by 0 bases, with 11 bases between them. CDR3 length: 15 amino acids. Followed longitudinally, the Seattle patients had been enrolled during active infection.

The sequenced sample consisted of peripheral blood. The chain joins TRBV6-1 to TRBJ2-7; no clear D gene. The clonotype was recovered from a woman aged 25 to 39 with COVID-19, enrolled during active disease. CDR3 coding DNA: TGTGCCAGCAGTGAATCTCACACCCCCTCCTACGAGCAGTACTTC. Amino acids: CASSESHTPSYEQYF.